This T cell receptor beta chain was identified in a study of blood T cell repertoires in COVID-19. Study context: Whether acute or convalescent, the COVID-19 samples came from the United States, Italy and Spain. Sources were T cells, B-cell-depleted T cells, or PBMCs; the material itself was cDNA or gDNA.

Original methodology: Amplification of reference gene primers provided the estimated nucleated cell counts. Measured with immunoSEQ multiplex PCR; TCRdb has only the in-frame clones, and not every one. D and trimming were read from the DNA, whereas the V and J calls and clone size are those reported in that table. The sample has some 150,000 clones, 80% seen once; the top ten hold over 0.5%. This clone was seen once. Germline and junction disagree at one end, which may indicate a read error. This sequence was found in a man aged 55 to 69 with acute or convalescent COVID-19. The material sequenced was peripheral blood.

This chain's CDR3 is CASSLDRNTGELFF. CDR3 nucleotide sequence: TGTGCCAGCAGTTTGGACAGGAACACCGGGGAGCTGTTTTTT. The genes are TRBV5-6 and TRBJ2-2; maybe TRBD1 (6 bases). The CDR3 length is 14 residues. From germline, CDR1 is SGHDT and CDR2 YYEEEE.